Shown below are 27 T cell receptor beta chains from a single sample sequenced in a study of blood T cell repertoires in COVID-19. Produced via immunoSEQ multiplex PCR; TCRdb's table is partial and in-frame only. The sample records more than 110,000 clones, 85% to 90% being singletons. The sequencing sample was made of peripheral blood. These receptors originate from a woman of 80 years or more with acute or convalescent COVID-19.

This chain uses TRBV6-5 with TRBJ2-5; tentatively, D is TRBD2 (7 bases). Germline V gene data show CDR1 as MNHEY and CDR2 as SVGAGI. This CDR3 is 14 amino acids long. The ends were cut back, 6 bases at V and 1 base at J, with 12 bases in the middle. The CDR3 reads CASRGGGLQETQYF. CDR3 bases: TGTGCCAGCAGGGGCGGGGGCCTCCAAGAGACCCAGTACTTC.

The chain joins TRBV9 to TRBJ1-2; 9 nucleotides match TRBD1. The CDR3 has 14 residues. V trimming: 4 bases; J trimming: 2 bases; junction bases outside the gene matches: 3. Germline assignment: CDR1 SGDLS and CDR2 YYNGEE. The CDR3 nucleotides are TGTGCCAGCAGCACCGGACAGGGGAACTATGGCTACACCTTC. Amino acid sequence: CASSTGQGNYGYTF. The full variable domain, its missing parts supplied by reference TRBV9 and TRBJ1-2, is DSGVTQTPKHLITATGQRVTLRCSPRSGDLSVYWYQQSLDQGLQFLIQYYNGEERAKGNILERFSAQQFPDLHSELNLSSLELGDSALYFCASSTGQGNYGYTFGSGTRLTVV.

CDR3 loop: CASNRVIDGYTF. CDR3 sequence (DNA): TGTGCCAGCAACAGGGTGATAGATGGCTACACCTTC. The V and J genes are TRBV2 and TRBJ1-2, with D possibly TRBD1 on 6 matching bases. The CDR3 consists of 12 residues. V was trimmed by 7 bases and J by 6 bases, leaving 12 bases between them. Germline V gene lookup returns CDR1 SNHLY and CDR2 FYNNEI.

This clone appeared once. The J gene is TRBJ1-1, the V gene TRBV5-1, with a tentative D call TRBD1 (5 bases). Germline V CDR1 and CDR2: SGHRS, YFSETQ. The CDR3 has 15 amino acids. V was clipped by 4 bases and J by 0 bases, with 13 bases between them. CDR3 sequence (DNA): TGCGCCAGCAGCCCGGACATAAACATGAACACTGAAGCTTTCTTT. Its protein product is CASSPDINMNTEAFF.

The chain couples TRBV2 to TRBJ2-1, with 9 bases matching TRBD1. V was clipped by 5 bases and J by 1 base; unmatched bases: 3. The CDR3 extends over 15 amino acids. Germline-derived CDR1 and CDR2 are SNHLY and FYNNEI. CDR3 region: CASSFDRGSYNEQFF. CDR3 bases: TGTGCCAGCAGTTTTGACAGGGGGTCCTACAATGAGCAGTTCTTC.

CDR3 DNA: TGTGCCAGCTCACCCCGGGAAGGGAATTCCTACGAGCAGTACTTC. Translating it yields CASSPREGNSYEQYF. The V and J genes are TRBV18 and TRBJ2-7; TRBD2 is a possible D gene (5 bases). The germline V and J ends were trimmed by 3 bases and 1 base, with 13 bases remaining between them. This CDR3 region has 15 residues. In germline, CDR1 is KGHSH, CDR2 LQKENI.

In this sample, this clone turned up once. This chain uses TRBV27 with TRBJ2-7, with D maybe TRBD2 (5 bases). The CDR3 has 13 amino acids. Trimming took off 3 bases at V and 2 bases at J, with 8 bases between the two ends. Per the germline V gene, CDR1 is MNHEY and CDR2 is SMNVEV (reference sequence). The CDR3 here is CASSLYGAYEQYF. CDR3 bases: TGTGCCAGCAGTTTGTACGGGGCCTACGAGCAGTACTTC.

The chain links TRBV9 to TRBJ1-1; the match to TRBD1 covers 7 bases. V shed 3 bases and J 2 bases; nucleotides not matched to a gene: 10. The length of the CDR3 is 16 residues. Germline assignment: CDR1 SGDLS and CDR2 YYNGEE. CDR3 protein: CASSDGTAIQNTEAFF. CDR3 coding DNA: TGTGCCAGCAGCGATGGGACAGCTATTCAAAACACTGAAGCTTTCTTT.

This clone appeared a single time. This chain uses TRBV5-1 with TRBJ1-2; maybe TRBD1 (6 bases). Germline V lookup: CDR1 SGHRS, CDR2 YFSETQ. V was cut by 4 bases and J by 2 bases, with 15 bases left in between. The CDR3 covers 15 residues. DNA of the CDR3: TGCGCCAGCAGCCGAGAGCTGACAGGCAACTATGGCTACACCTTC. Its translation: CASSRELTGNYGYTF. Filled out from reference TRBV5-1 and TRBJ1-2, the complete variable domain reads KAGVTQTPRYLIKTRGQQVTLSCSPISGHRSVSWYQQTPGQGLQFLFEYFSETQRNKGNFPGRFSGRQFSNSRSEMNVSTLELGDSALYLCASSRELTGNYGYTFGSGTRLTVV.

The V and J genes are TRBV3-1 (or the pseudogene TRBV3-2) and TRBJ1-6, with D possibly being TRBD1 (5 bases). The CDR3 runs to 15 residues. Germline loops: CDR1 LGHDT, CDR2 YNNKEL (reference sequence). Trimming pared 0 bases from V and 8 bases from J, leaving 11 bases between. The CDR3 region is CASSQDTGEYSPLHF. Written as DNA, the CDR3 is TGTGCCAGCAGCCAAGACACGGGGGAATATTCACCCCTCCACTTT.

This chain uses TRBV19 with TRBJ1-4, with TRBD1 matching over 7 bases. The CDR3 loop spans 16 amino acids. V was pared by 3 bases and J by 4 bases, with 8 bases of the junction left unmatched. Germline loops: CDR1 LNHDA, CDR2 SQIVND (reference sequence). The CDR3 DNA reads TGTGCCAGTAGTATTCGACAGGGAGTACATAATGAAAAACTGTTTTTT. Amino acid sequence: CASSIRQGVHNEKLFF.

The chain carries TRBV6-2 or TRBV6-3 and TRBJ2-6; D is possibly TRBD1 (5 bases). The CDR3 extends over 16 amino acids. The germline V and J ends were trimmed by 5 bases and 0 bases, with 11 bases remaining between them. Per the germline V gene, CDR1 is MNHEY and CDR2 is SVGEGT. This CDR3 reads CASSGRVISGANVLTF. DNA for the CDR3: TGTGCCAGCAGTGGCAGGGTGATCTCTGGGGCCAACGTCCTGACTTTC.

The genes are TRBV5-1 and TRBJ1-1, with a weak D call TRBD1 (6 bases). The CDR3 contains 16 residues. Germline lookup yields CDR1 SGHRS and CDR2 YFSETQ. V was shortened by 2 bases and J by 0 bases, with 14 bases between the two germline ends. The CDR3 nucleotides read TGCGCCAGCAGCTTCGGAAGGGGACAAATGAACACTGAAGCTTTCTTT. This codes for CASSFGRGQMNTEAFF.

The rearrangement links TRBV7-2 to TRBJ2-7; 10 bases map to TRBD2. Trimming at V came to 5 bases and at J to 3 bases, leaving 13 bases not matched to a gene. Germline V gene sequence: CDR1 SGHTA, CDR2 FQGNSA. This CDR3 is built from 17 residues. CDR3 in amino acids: CASSHSGRAGGLYEQYF. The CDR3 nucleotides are TGTGCCAGCAGCCACTCCGGGCGAGCGGGGGGGCTCTACGAGCAGTACTTC.

CDR3 sequence (DNA): TGTGCCAGCAGGAGGCAGGGATCGAGTGAAAAACTGTTTTTT. This encodes CASRRQGSSEKLFF. The chain has TRBV2 and TRBJ1-4, with a tentative D call TRBD1 (5 bases). The CDR3 sequence is 14 residues long. Per germline, CDR1 SNHLY and CDR2 FYNNEI. Trimming removed 6 bases from V and 7 bases from J, with 15 bases in between.

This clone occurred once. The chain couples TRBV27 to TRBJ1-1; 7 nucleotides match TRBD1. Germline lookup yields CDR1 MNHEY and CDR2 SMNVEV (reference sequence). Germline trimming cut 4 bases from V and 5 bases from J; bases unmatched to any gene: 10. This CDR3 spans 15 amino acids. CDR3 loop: CASSSLSRGQTEAFF. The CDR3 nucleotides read TGTGCCAGCAGTTCCCTGTCGAGGGGGCAAACTGAAGCTTTCTTT.

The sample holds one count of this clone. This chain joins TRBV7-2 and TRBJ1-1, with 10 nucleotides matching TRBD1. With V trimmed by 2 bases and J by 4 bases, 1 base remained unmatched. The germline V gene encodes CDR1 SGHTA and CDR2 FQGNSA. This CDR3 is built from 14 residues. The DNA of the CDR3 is TGTGCCAGCAGCTTACGACAGGGGGCCACTGAAGCTTTCTTT. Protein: CASSLRQGATEAFF. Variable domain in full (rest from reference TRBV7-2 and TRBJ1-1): GAGVSQSPSNKVTEKGKDVELRCDPISGHTALYWYRQSLGQGLEFLIYFQGNSAPDKSGLPSDRFSAERTGGSVSTLTIQRTQQEDSAVYLCASSLRQGATEAFFGQGTRLTVV.

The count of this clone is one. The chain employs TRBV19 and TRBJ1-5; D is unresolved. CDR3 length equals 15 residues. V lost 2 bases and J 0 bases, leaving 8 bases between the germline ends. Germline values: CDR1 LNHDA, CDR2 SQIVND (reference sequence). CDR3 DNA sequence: TGTGCCAGTAGTATACTGAGTATTAGCAATCAGCCCCAGCATTTT. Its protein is CASSILSISNQPQHF.

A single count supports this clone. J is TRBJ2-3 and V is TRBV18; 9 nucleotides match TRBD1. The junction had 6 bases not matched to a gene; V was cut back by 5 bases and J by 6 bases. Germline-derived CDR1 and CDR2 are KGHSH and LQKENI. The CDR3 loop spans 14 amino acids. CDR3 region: CASSIVQGADTQYF. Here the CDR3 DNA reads TGTGCCAGCTCAATTGTACAGGGGGCTGATACGCAGTATTTT.

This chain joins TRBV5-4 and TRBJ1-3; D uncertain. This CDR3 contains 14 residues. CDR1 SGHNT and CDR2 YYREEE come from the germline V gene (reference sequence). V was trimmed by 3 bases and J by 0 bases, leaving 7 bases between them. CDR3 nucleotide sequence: TGTGCCAGCAGCTCCCGAGGCTCTGGAAACACCATATATTTT. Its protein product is CASSSRGSGNTIYF.

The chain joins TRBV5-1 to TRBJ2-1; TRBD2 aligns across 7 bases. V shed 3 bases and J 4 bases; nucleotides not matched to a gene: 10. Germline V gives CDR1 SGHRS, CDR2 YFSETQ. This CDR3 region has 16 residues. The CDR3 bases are TGCGCCAGCAGCTCCTTACGAGGGACTACGTACAATGAGCAGTTCTTC. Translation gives CASSSLRGTTYNEQFF.

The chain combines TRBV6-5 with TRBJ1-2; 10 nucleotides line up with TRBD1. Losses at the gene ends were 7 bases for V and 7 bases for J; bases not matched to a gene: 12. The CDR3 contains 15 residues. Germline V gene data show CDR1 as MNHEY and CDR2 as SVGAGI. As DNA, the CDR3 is TGTGCCAGCATCGCCTGGGGGACAGGGGCAAGTGGCTACACCTTC. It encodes CASIAWGTGASGYTF.

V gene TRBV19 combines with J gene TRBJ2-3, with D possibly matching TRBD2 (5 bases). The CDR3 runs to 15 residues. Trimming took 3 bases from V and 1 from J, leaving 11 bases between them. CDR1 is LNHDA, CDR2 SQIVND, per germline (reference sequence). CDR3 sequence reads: CASSISGVGTDTQYF. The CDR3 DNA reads TGTGCCAGTAGTATTTCCGGGGTCGGCACAGATACGCAGTATTTT.

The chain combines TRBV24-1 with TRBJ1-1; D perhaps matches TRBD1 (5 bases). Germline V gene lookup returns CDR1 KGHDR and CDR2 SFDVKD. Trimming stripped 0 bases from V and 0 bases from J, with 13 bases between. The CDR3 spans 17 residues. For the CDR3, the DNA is TGTGCCACCAGTGATTTGCGGGGACTAAGCATGAACACTGAAGCTTTCTTT. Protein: CATSDLRGLSMNTEAFF.

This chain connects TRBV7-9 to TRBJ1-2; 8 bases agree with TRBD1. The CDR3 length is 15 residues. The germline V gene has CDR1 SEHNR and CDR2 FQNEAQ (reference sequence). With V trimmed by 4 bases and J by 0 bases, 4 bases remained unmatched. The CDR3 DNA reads TGTGCCAGCAGCTCAGACAGGGGAGCTAACTATGGCTACACCTTC. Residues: CASSSDRGANYGYTF.

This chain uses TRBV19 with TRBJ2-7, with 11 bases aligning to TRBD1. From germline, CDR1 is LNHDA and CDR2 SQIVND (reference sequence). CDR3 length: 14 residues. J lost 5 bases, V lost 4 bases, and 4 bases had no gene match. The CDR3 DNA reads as TGTGCCAGTAGTACGGGACAGGGGGTTCACGAGCAGTACTTC. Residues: CASSTGQGVHEQYF. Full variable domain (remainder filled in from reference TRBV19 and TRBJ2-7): DGGITQSPKYLFRKEGQNVTLSCEQNLNHDAMYWYRQDPGQGLRLIYYSQIVNDFQKGDIAEGYSVSREKKESFPLTVTSAQKNPTAFYLCASSTGQGVHEQYFGPGTRLTVT.

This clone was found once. CDR3 nucleotide sequence: TGTGCCAGCAGGCGGACAGGGACAGATACGCAGTATTTT. The encoded protein is CASRRTGTDTQYF. The chain couples TRBV27 to TRBJ2-3, with TRBD1 matching over 8 bases. The CDR3 length is 13 residues. V dropped 6 bases and J dropped 3; count of bases not matched to a gene: 2. The germline V gene has CDR1 MNHEY and CDR2 SMNVEV (reference sequence).